These T cell receptor beta chains were read from a single sample in a study of long-term antiretroviral therapy in people with HIV. Repertoires were generated with immunoSEQ multiplex PCR, while TCRdb's copy carries only in-frame clones and drops some. Of approximately 21,000 clones listed, roughly 91% are singletons. Sequencing used unsorted PBMCs, obtained 2.3 years after starting antiretroviral therapy. These receptor sequences come from a man aged 55 to 70 with HIV. Both conserved end residues are part of each CDR3. For some rows the clone size is stated as once, few or many, or as a class when expanded; others skip it.

clone_size v_call cdr3_aa
- TRBV10-2 CASSGRQLAYEQYF
- TRBV6-6 CASSGVGEGGNQPQHF
- TRBV7-6 CASSSPGTVGYEQYF
- TRBV21-1 CASSNARATTATNEKLFF
- TRBV5-5 CASSLVLVWSGELFF
- TRBV18 CASSPATSNQPQHF
- TRBV5-4 CASSLNTGGWGTQYF
- TRBV7-8 CASSLVLWNSPLHF
once TRBV5-1 CASSLEDYGYTF
- TRBV23-1 CASSQSRQDPLEQYF
once TRBV10-3 CAISPSDYNEQFF
- TRBV7-2 CASSYRGEETQYF
- TRBV20-1 CSARGLAGEYF
- TRBV19 CASSIWGSAEAFF
- TRBV7-2 CASSYPGQGGTQYF
- TRBV28 CASKLAGGSYEQYF
- TRBV28 CASSLSHGGRWGQPQHF
once TRBV27 CASRLNRESNQPQHF
- TRBV7-8 CASSPQTGGVMAFF
- TRBV27 CASRDGPGRRGGYTF
- TRBV5-1 CASSWGLAEAYEQYF
- TRBV10-3 CAISESLATSYEQYF